These T cell receptor beta chains were read from a single sample in a study of blood T cell repertoires in COVID-19. Using immunoSEQ multiplex PCR, the repertoire was profiled, and TCRdb retains in-frame clones only, with some absent. Of some 40,000 clones listed, approximately 91% are singletons. The sample taken for sequencing was peripheral blood. The origin of the receptors is a man between 65 and 80 years old with acute or convalescent COVID-19. Each CDR3 is given with its conserved first and last residue. A D gene is named only where the DNA matches it firmly. Not every row has a clone size; where given, it reads once, few, many or a size class.

TRBJ1-2 NA TRBV19 NA TGTGCCAGTAGTATGGCACAGGATGGTGGTTATGGCTACACCTTC CASSMAQDGGYGYTF
TRBJ1-4 NA TRBV6-6 NA TGTGCCAGCAGTTACCGGCAGGGGGAAAAACTGTTTTTT CASSYRQGEKLFF
TRBJ1-2 NA TRBV7-2 NA TGTGCCAGCAGCGCTGACAGGAACTATGGCTACACCTTC CASSADRNYGYTF
TRBJ1-2 NA TRBV5-1 NA TGCGCCAGCACCTTGGGTGTCGGGAGGGTTGAAGGCTACACCTTC CASTLGVGRVEGYTF
TRBJ1-1 NA TRBV10-3 TRBD1 TGTGCCATCAGGGAGACAGGGGGCAGAACTGAAGCTTTCTTT CAIRETGGRTEAFF
TRBJ1-2 NA TRBV20-1 NA TGCAGTGCCAGAGACGGCTATGGCTACACCTTC CSARDGYGYTF
TRBJ1-1 NA TRBV27 NA TGTGCCAGCCCCTTATCTAGCGCGGGGTATGGCACTGAAGCTTTCTTT CASPLSSAGYGTEAFF
TRBJ1-1 NA TRBV27 TRBD1 TGTGCCAGCAGTCCTAGTTCGGGACAGGGTATCCCCACTGAAGCTTTCTTT CASSPSSGQGIPTEAFF
TRBJ2-1 NA TRBV27 TRBD2 TGTGCCAGCACCGAAACGGGACTAGCGGGAGGAGGGCACCGGAATGAGCAGTTCTTC CASTETGLAGGGHRNEQFF
TRBJ2-2 NA TRBV13 TRBD2 TGTGCCAGCAGCCGCCTAGCGGGAGTCGCCACCGGGGAGCTGTTTTTT CASSRLAGVATGELFF
TRBJ2-7 few TRBV4-3 NA TGCGCCAGCAGCCAAGAAGCAGGCAGCTCCTACGAGCAGTACTTC CASSQEAGSSYEQYF
TRBJ1-5 NA TRBV6-5 TRBD1 TGTGCCAGCAGTACAGGGGGCGGTCAGCCCCAGCATTTT CASSTGGGQPQHF
TRBJ1-2 NA TRBV6-5 NA TGTGCCAGCAGTTACTCCCGGGGGTTCAATTATGGCTACACCTTC CASSYSRGFNYGYTF
TRBJ2-1 few TRBV6-5 TRBD2 TGTGCCAGCAGTTCCCCGACTAGCGGGAGAGGCAATGAGCAGTTCTTC CASSSPTSGRGNEQFF
TRBJ2-3 NA TRBV27 NA TGTGCCAGCAGTTTGTCATCGGGAGTCACAGATACGCAGTATTTT CASSLSSGVTDTQYF
TRBJ2-1 NA TRBV7-3 NA TGTGCCAGCAGCTTAACGTGGCGGGGTTCCTACAATGAGCAGTTCTTC CASSLTWRGSYNEQFF
TRBJ2-1 once TRBV7-3 TRBD1 TGTGCCAGCAGCTTCGGGCAGGGGGCACGTAATGAGCAGTTCTTC CASSFGQGARNEQFF
TRBJ2-5 NA TRBV9 NA TGTGCCAGCAGCTTACAAGGGACACCTCAAGAGACCCAGTACTTC CASSLQGTPQETQYF
TRBJ2-1 NA TRBV24-1 TRBD1 TGTGCCACCAGTGGTGGACAGGGGGCTGGGGATGAGCAGTTCTTC CATSGGQGAGDEQFF
TRBJ2-2 NA TRBV18 NA TGTGCCACACCCGCCGGCAGGGGTAGGAACACCGGGGAGCTGTTTTTT CATPAGRGRNTGELFF
TRBJ1-2 NA TRBV4-1 NA TGCGCCAGCAGCCAAGATATTAACTATGGCTACACCTTC CASSQDINYGYTF